This T cell receptor beta chain was retrieved from a study of radiation and T cells in renal cell carcinoma. Indicated time point: blood 2 weeks post-SBRT. The treatment here: 15 Gy SBRT to primary tumor, nephrectomy 4 weeks later. The tumor was a clear cell renal cell carcinoma. TCRdb keeps only in-frame clones here, not all; method: immunoSEQ multiplex PCR. The sample has around 76,000 clones, 82% seen once. Germline V CDR1 and CDR2: MNHEY, SMNVEV (reference sequence). The V gene end was trimmed by 6 bases and the J gene end by 3 bases; junction bases not matched to a gene: 10. This CDR3 is 15 amino acids long. This clone was found many times.

The chain employs TRBV27 and TRBJ2-7; 8 bases align to TRBD1. The sequencing used blood, collected from a patient whose treatment included radiotherapy and nephrectomy. The receptor was isolated from a man in his sixties with renal cell carcinoma. CDR3: CASSPGTGGYYEQYF. CDR3 DNA sequence: TGTGCCAGCAGCCCCGGGACAGGAGGCTACTACGAGCAGTACTTC.